Listed here are 10 T cell receptor beta chains from one sample, sequenced in a study of blood T cell repertoires in COVID-19. Method: immunoSEQ multiplex PCR; TCRdb's copy keeps in-frame clones and lacks some. The sample consists of fewer than 200,000 clones, around 67% of them appearing once. Input material: peripheral blood. These receptor sequences come from an elderly woman with acute or convalescent COVID-19.

The chain joins TRBV19 to TRBJ2-5; 7 nucleotides align to TRBD2. J was trimmed by 7 bases and V by 6 bases; bases with no gene match: 17. The CDR3 runs 16 residues. Per germline, CDR1 LNHDA and CDR2 SQIVND (reference sequence). The CDR3 coding sequence is TGTGCCAGTAGAAATCCCAGCGGGGAGGGCCGGTGGACCCAGTACTTC. As protein: CASRNPSGEGRWTQYF.

The chain is built from TRBV28 and TRBJ1-2, with 7 nucleotides matching TRBD1. With 2 bases clipped from V and 1 base from J, the junction kept 7 bases outside the gene matches. The length of the CDR3 is 16 residues. Germline lookup yields CDR1 MDHEN and CDR2 SYDVKM. The CDR3 coding sequence is TGTGCCAGCAGTTTAAGTAGGGGGCGCGATAACTATGGCTACACCTTC. It codes for CASSLSRGRDNYGYTF.

The rearrangement joins TRBV5-1 to TRBJ2-7; 11 nucleotides agree with TRBD1. The CDR3 loop spans 17 amino acids. Per germline, CDR1 SGHRS and CDR2 YFSETQ. Germline trimming cut 0 bases from V and 4 bases from J; bases unmatched to any gene: 9. The CDR3 sequence is CASSLAGDRGSGYEQYF. The CDR3 DNA is TGCGCCAGCAGCTTGGCCGGGGACAGGGGGTCCGGGTACGAGCAGTACTTC.

J is TRBJ2-3 and V is TRBV28; D is possibly TRBD1 (6 bases). Germline V gene sequence: CDR1 MDHEN, CDR2 SYDVKM. Trimming pared 6 bases from V and 10 bases from J, leaving 17 bases between. This CDR3 comprises 13 residues. This CDR3 reads CASRTGQLFAQYF. Here the CDR3 DNA reads TGTGCCAGCAGAACAGGGCAGCTTTTTGCGCAGTATTTT.

V and J are TRBV5-1 and TRBJ2-1, with 8 bases that match TRBD2. This CDR3 region has 15 residues. Losses at the gene ends were 0 bases for V and 7 bases for J; bases not matched to a gene: 6. The germline V gene has CDR1 SGHRS and CDR2 YFSETQ. In nucleotides, the CDR3 is TGCGCCAGCAGCTTGGTTGCGGGAGGCGTGAATGAGCAGTTCTTC. The encoded protein is CASSLVAGGVNEQFF.

The V call is TRBV28, the J call TRBJ1-2; D is uncertain. The CDR3 has 12 amino acids. Trimming took 5 bases from V and 4 from J, leaving 8 bases between them. Germline V lookup: CDR1 MDHEN, CDR2 SYDVKM. The CDR3 DNA follows: TGTGCCAGCAGTCTCCGGGTCTATGGCTACACCTTC. Encoded protein: CASSLRVYGYTF.

V and J are TRBV10-3 and TRBJ1-1; weak D call: TRBD1 (5 bases). Germline CDR1 reads ENHRY; CDR2 reads SYGVKD. There are 16 residues in the CDR3. Trimming stripped 7 bases from V and 2 bases from J, with 20 bases between. This CDR3 reads CAITEGETGTNTEAFF. Here the CDR3 DNA reads TGTGCCATCACCGAAGGGGAGACGGGGACTAACACTGAAGCTTTCTTT.

CDR3 nucleotide sequence: TGCGCCAGCAGTGAGTTCCCCCCGGGACTAGCGGGAGGCCGGGGCGGGGAGCTGTTTTTT. This sequence encodes CASSEFPPGLAGGRGGELFF. The chain couples TRBV10-1 to TRBJ2-2, with 15 positions matching TRBD2. In germline, CDR1 is WNHNN, CDR2 SYGVQD (reference sequence). The CDR3 extends over 20 amino acids. Germline trimming cut 1 base from V and 7 bases from J; bases unmatched to any gene: 13.

CDR3 sequence (DNA): TGTGCCAGCAGCTTAGAAGGGAGTCTCGCCTACGAGCAGTACTTC. Protein: CASSLEGSLAYEQYF. The chain recombines TRBV7-2 with TRBJ2-7; weak D call: TRBD2 (5 bases). This CDR3 has 15 residues. Germline CDR1 SGHTA, CDR2 FQGNSA. V dropped 1 base and J dropped 2 bases, with 12 bases sitting between them.

This clone showed up just once. J is TRBJ1-1 and V is TRBV9; D remains unclear. Germline V gene data show CDR1 as SGDLS and CDR2 as YYNGEE. V lost 6 bases and J lost 6, with 12 bases in between. The CDR3 length is 12 residues. CDR3 protein: CASNQVGSEAFF. CDR3 DNA: TGTGCCAGCAATCAGGTCGGATCTGAAGCTTTCTTT.